This T cell receptor beta chain was captured in a study of blood T cell repertoires in COVID-19. Study-level background: Samples of COVID-19 (acute and convalescent) were obtained from the United States, Italy and Spain. In each case, the material was cDNA or gDNA derived from T cells, B-cell-depleted T cells, or PBMCs.

The V gene end was trimmed by 3 bases and the J gene end by 4 bases; junction bases not matched to a gene: 4. The CDR3 loop spans 15 amino acids. Germline CDR1 is KGHSH and CDR2 is LQKENI. Authors' analysis steps: Scientists estimated how many nucleated cells there were by amplifying reference gene primers. Some clones are missing from TCRdb's copy, which holds only in-frame ones; the method was immunoSEQ multiplex PCR. For V, J and clone size, that table is used; D and trimming come from the DNA. The sample includes 200,000 to 250,000 clones, about 85% of them seen just once. Sequenced sample: peripheral blood. The V call is TRBV18, the J call TRBJ1-5; 9 positions agree with TRBD1. This receptor was taken from a man aged 35-49 years with acute or convalescent COVID-19. The CDR3, as DNA: TGTGCCAGCTCACCCCTAGGGACAGGGAATCAGCCCCAGCATTTT. This translates into CASSPLGTGNQPQHF.